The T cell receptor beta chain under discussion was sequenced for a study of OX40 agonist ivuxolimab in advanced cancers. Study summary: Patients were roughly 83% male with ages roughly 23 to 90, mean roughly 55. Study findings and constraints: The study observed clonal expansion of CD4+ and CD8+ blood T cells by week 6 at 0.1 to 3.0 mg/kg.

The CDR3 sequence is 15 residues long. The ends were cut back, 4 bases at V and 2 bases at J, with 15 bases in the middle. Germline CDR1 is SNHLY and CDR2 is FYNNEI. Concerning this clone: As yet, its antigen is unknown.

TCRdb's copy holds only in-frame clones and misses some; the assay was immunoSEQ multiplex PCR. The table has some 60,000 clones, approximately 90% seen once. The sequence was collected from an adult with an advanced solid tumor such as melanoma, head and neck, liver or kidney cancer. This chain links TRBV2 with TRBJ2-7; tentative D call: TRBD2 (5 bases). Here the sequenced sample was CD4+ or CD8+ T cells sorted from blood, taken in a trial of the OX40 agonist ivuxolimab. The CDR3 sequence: CASSVVGEPTYEQYF. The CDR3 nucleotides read TGTGCCAGCAGTGTAGTTGGGGAGCCCACCTACGAGCAGTACTTC.